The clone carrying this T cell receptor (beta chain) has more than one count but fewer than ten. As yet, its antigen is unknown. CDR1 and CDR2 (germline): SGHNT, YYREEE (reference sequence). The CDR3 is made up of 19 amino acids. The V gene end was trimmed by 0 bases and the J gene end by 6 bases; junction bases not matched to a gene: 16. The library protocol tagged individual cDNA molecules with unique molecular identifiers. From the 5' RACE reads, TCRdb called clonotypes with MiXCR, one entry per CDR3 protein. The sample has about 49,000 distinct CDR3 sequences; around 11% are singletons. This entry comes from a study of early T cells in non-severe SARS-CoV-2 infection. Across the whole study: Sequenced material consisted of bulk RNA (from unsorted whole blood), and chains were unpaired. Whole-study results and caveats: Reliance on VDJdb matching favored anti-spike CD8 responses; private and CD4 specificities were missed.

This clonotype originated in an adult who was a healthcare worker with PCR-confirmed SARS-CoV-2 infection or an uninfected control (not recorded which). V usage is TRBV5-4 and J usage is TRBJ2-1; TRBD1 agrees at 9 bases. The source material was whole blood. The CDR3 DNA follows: TGTGCCAGCAGCTTGGCGGCGGGACAGGGTCAATATTTTGGCAATGAGCAGTTCTTC. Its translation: CASSLAAGQGQYFGNEQFF.